These 11 T cell receptor beta chains originate from one sample sequenced in a study of blood T cell repertoires in COVID-19. The repertoire was sequenced with immunoSEQ multiplex PCR; TCRdb's copy has only in-frame clones and lacks some. The sample carries around 260,000 clones, 85% recorded once. The source material was peripheral blood. These receptors all stem from a human donor in a cohort sampled during active COVID-19.

The rearrangement joins TRBV4-3 to TRBJ2-2, with D hard to call. Germline CDR1 reads LGHNA; CDR2 reads YSLEER. Between the trimmed V and J ends, which lost 0 bases and 4 bases, there was a span of 15 bases. CDR3 length: 17 amino acids. This chain's CDR3 is CASSQESVDILTGELFF. The CDR3 region has the DNA TGCGCCAGCAGCCAAGAATCCGTCGACATACTCACCGGGGAGCTGTTTTTT.

In regard to this clone: One end of the junction fails to match germline, which may point to a read error. The V call is TRBV7-8, the J call TRBJ2-1; D unresolved. This CDR3 comprises 14 residues. The germline V gene has CDR1 SGHVS and CDR2 FQNEAQ. The CDR3 DNA reads TGTGCCGGCAGCTTCCGGTTTCAGGCAAATGAGCAGTTCTTC. Residues: CAGSFRFQANEQFF. Full variable domain (outside the CDR3, taken from reference TRBV7-8 and TRBJ2-1): GAGVSQSPRYKVAKRGQDVALRCDPISGHVSLFWYQQALGQGPEFLTYFQNEAQLDKSGLPSDRFFAERPEGSVSTLKIQRTQQEDSAVYLCAGSFRFQANEQFFGPGTRLTVL.

The chain joins TRBV28 to TRBJ1-1; 10 positions agree with TRBD1. The CDR3 is made up of 19 amino acids. With 5 bases clipped from V and 10 bases from J, the junction kept 25 bases outside the gene matches. Per germline, CDR1 MDHEN and CDR2 SYDVKM. CDR3: CASSKDYPTGGLESEGAFF. As DNA, the CDR3 is TGTGCCAGCAGTAAAGACTACCCGACAGGGGGCCTCGAGAGTGAAGGAGCTTTCTTT. The full variable domain, with the rest looked up from reference TRBV28 and TRBJ1-1, is DVKVTQSSRYLVKRTGEKVFLECVQDMDHENMFWYRQDPGLGLRLIYFSYDVKMKEKGDIPEGYSVSREKKERFSLILESASTNQTSMYLCASSKDYPTGGLESEGAFFGQGTRLTVV.

The chain carries TRBV18 and TRBJ1-2, with no clear D. V was pared by 2 bases and J by 4 bases, with 8 bases between. Per germline, CDR1 KGHSH and CDR2 LQKENI. The CDR3 contains 13 residues. The CDR3 sequence: CASSPLRIYGYTF. CDR3 coding DNA: TGTGCCAGCTCACCATTGCGGATCTATGGCTACACCTTC.

CDR3 protein: CATSDLRGNEQFF. CDR3 nucleotide sequence: TGTGCCACCAGTGACTTGCGGGGCAATGAGCAGTTCTTC. The V call is TRBV24-1, the J call TRBJ2-1, with D perhaps matching TRBD2 (6 bases). CDR1 and CDR2 from the germline V gene are KGHDR and SFDVKD. This CDR3 comprises 13 residues. Trimming removed 4 bases at V and 6 bases at J, with 9 bases between.

The chain couples TRBV7-2 to TRBJ2-2; 7 bases match TRBD2. The germline CDR1 and CDR2 sequences are SGHTA and FQGNSA. The CDR3 is 16 residues long. The V and J ends lost 5 bases and 7 bases, in that order; junction bases with no gene match: 13. The CDR3 nucleotides read TGTGCCAGCAGCCCCTTAGGGGAGGGGTATGACGGGGAGCTGTTTTTT. Its protein product is CASSPLGEGYDGELFF.

This chain uses TRBV2 with TRBJ1-6; TRBD1 matches 8 bases. Germline CDR1 is SNHLY and CDR2 is FYNNEI. The V segment lost 3 bases and the J segment 9 bases; nucleotides outside the gene matches: 10. The CDR3 spans 16 residues. CDR3 in DNA: TGTGCCAGCAGTGACGGTCAGGGGGCAGGGAGTTCACCCCTCCACTTT. Encoded protein: CASSDGQGAGSSPLHF.

The genes are TRBV19 and TRBJ1-2, with D perhaps TRBD1 (5 bases). Trimming stripped 7 bases from V and 5 bases from J, with 14 bases between. The CDR3 has 13 residues. The V gene's germline CDR1 is LNHDA and CDR2 SQIVND (reference sequence). CDR3 coding DNA: TGTGCCAGTAAAAGCGGGGGTTCGTATGGCTACACCTTC. Translation gives CASKSGGSYGYTF.

V usage is TRBV14 and J usage is TRBJ2-3, with D maybe TRBD2 (6 bases). Germline V CDR1 and CDR2: SGHDN, FVKESK. With 2 bases removed from V and 9 bases from J, the gap between germline ends came to 6 bases. This CDR3 has 11 residues. For the CDR3, the DNA is TGTGCCAGCAGCCAACGGGGGACGCAGTATTTT. This encodes CASSQRGTQYF.

The chain combines TRBV27 with TRBJ1-5; the D gene is possibly TRBD1 (6 bases). V dropped 6 bases and J dropped 0 bases, with 30 bases sitting between them. The V gene's germline CDR1 is MNHEY and CDR2 SMNVEV (reference sequence). The CDR3 sequence is 21 residues long. CDR3: CASRSLKTGNSVVRSNQPQHF. DNA for the CDR3: TGTGCCAGCAGATCCCTTAAAACAGGGAACTCTGTTGTGCGTAGCAATCAGCCCCAGCATTTT.

The genes are TRBV6-5 and TRBJ1-2, with TRBD1 as a possible D gene (5 bases). The CDR3 is 15 amino acids. V was clipped by 4 bases and J by 2 bases, with 14 bases between them. CDR1 is MNHEY, CDR2 SVGAGI, per germline. The CDR3: CASSLGGSLNYGYTF. In nucleotides, the CDR3 is TGTGCCAGCAGTTTGGGGGGGTCCCTAAACTATGGCTACACCTTC.